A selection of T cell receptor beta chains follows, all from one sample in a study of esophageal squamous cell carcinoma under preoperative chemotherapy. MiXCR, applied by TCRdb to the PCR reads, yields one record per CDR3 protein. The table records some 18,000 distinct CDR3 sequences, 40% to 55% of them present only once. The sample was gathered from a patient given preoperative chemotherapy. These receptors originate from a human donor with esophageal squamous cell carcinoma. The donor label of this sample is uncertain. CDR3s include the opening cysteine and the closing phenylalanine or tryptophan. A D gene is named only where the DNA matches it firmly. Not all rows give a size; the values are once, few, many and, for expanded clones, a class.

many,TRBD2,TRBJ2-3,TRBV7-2,CASGRGGRTDTQYF,TGTGCCAGCGGCAGGGGCGGGAGGACAGATACGCAGTATTTT
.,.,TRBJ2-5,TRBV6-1,CASTQGAGTGGRVPETQYF,TGTGCCAGCACCCAAGGAGCGGGGACTGGGGGCCGTGTCCCAGAGACCCAGTACTTC
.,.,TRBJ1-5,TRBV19,CASSMNQPQHF,TGTGCCAGTAGTATGAATCAGCCCCAGCATTTT
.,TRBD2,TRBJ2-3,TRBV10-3,CATSGTSTDTQYF,TGTGCCACTAGCGGGACTAGCACAGATACGCAGTATTTT
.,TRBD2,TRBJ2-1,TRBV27,CASSPGTSAVPLFF,TGTGCCAGCAGTCCGGGCACTAGCGCCGTTCCCCTGTTCTTC
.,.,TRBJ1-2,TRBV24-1,CATSVSANYGYTF,TGTGCCACCAGTGTTTCAGCTAACTATGGCTACACCTTC
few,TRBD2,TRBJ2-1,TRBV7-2,CASSLGRGTYNEQFF,TGTGCCAGCAGCTTAGGGCGGGGGACCTACAATGAGCAGTTCTTC
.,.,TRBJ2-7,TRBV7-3,CASSLNSDYEQYF,TGTGCCAGCAGCTTAAACAGTGACTACGAGCAGTACTTC
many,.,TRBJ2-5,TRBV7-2,CASSLFSSEETQYF,TGTGCCAGCAGCTTATTTTCTAGCGAGGAGACCCAGTACTTC
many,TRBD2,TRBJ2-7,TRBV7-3,CASSLGLAGAYEQYF,TGTGCCAGCAGCTTGGGACTAGCGGGAGCCTACGAGCAGTACTTC
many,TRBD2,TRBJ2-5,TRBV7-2,CASSISGLAVETQYF,TGTGCCAGCAGTATCTCGGGACTAGCGGTGGAGACCCAGTACTTC
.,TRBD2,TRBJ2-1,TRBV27,CASRPRGSSYNEQFF,TGTGCCAGCAGACCCCGCGGGAGTTCCTACAATGAGCAGTTCTTC
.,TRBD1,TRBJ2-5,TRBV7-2,CASSLGVPGGAKETQYF,TGTGCCAGCAGCTTAGGTGTCCCAGGGGGTGCCAAAGAGACCCAGTACTTC
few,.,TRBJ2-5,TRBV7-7,CASSTGHQETQYF,TGTGCTAGCAGCACCGGCCATCAAGAGACCCAGTACTTC
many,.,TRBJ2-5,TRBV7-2,CASSLSRTGRGQETQYF,TGTGCCAGCAGCTTAAGCCGGACAGGGAGGGGACAAGAGACCCAGTACTTC
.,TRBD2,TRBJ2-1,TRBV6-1,CASSKTSGITYF,TGTGCCAGCAGTAAAACTAGCGGGATCACGTACTTC
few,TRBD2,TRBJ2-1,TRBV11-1,CASSPGTSGYNEQFF,TGTGCCAGCAGCCCCGGGACTAGCGGTTACAATGAGCAGTTCTTC
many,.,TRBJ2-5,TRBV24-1,CATSDVNHQETQYF,TGTGCCACCAGTGACGTCAACCACCAAGAGACCCAGTACTTC
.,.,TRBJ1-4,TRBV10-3,CAIKAATNEKLFF,TGTGCCATCAAGGCCGCAACTAATGAAAAACTGTTTTTT
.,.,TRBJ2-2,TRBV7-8,CASSLDGNTGELFF,TGTGCCAGCAGCCTTGACGGCAACACCGGGGAGCTGTTTTTT
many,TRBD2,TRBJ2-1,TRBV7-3,CASSLSGERGGTYNEQFF,TGTGCCAGCAGCTTATCTGGGGAGCGGGGGGGCACGTACAATGAGCAGTTCTTC
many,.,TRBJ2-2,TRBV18,CASSIRRDSTGELFF,TGTGCCAGCTCCATTCGCCGAGACAGCACCGGGGAGCTGTTTTTT
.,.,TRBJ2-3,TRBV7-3,CASSLPAEQSRQYF,TGTGCCAGCAGCCTCCCCGCGGAGCAATCCCGCCAGTACTTT
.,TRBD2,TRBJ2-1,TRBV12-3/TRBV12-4,CASSRLAGQETQFF,TGTGCCAGCAGCCGGCTAGCGGGGCAAGAGACCCAGTTCTTC
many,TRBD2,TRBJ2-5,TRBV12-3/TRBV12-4,CASSVYLAGGPGETQYF,TGTGCCAGCAGTGTATATCTAGCGGGAGGGCCGGGTGAGACCCAGTACTTC
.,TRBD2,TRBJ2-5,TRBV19,CASALAGGLKTQYF,TGTGCCAGTGCTCTAGCGGGAGGGTTGAAGACCCAGTACTTC
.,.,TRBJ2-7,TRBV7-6,CASSLGTPGSGEQYF,TGTGCCAGCAGCTTGGGTACCCCGGGGTCGGGCGAGCAGTACTTC
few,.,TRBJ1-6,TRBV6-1,CASSEGGGNSPLHF,TGTGCCAGCAGTGAAGGCGGGGGGAATTCACCCCTCCACTTT
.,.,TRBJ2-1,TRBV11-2,CASSSGLQWYNEQFF,TGTGCCAGCAGCTCTGGACTTCAGTGGTACAATGAGCAGTTCTTC
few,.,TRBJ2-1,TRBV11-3,CASSGGLSSYNEQFF,TGTGCCAGCAGCGGAGGACTGAGCTCCTACAATGAGCAGTTCTTC
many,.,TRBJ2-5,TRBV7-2,CASSLRSGVETQYF,TGTGCCAGCAGCTTAAGGTCGGGAGTAGAGACCCAGTACTTC
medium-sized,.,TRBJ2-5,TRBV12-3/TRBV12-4,CASSVEASQETQYF,TGTGCCAGCAGCGTAGAGGCTAGCCAAGAGACCCAGTACTTC
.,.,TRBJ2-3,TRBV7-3,CASSTGTSTDTQYF,TGTGCCAGCAGCACAGGGACTAGCACAGATACGCAGTATTTT
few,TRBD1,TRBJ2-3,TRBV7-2,CASSQRLSTGYASTDTQYF,TGTGCCAGCAGCCAACGACTATCGACAGGGTACGCTAGCACAGATACGCAGTATTTT
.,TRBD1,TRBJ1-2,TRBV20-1,CSARDWQHGTGDYTF,TGCAGTGCTAGAGATTGGCAACACGGGACAGGGGACTACACCTTC
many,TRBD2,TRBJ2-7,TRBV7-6,CASSLGPSGFSYEQYF,TGTGCCAGCAGCTTAGGTCCTAGCGGGTTTTCCTACGAGCAGTACTTC
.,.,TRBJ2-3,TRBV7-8,CGSRYGDTQYF,TGTGGGAGCAGATACGGGGATACGCAGTATTTC
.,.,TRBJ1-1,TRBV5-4,CASSFVTRNTEAFF,TGTGCCAGCAGCTTTGTGACACGGAACACTGAAGCTTTCTTT
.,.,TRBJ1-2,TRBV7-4,CASSLSVGQGCDYGYTF,TGTGCCAGCAGCTTAAGTGTGGGACAAGGATGCGACTATGGCTACACCTTC
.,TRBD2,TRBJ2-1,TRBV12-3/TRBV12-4,CASRPGAGSHNEQFF,TGTGCCAGCAGACCAGGAGCGGGATCCCACAATGAGCAGTTCTTC
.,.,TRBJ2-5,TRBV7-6,CASSFSSDSETQYF,TGTGCCAGCAGCTTCTCCAGCGATTCGGAGACCCAGTACTTC
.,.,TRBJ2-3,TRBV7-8,CASSLVPAGTSHSTDTQYF,TGTGCCAGCAGCTTAGTTCCGGCGGGTACTAGCCACTCCACAGATACGCAGTATTTT
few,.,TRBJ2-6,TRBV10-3,CAISGTEPSTSGANVLTF,TGTGCCATCAGTGGAACAGAGCCTAGTACATCTGGGGCCAACGTCCTGACTTTC
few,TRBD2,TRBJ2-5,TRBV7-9,CASSLWGLAGVGGAETQYF,TGTGCCAGCAGCTTATGGGGACTAGCGGGAGTAGGGGGAGCGGAGACCCAGTACTTC
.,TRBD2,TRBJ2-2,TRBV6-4,CAGRTPLSGTLYTGELFF,TGTGCCGGCAGGACACCCCTTAGCGGGACCCTGTACACCGGGGAGCTGTTTTTT
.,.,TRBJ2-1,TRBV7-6,CASSGPRATLPLYNEQFF,TGTGCCAGCAGCGGCCCCAGAGCGACCCTCCCCCTGTACAATGAGCAGTTCTTC
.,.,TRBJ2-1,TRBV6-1,CASVRVGNEQFF,TGTGCCAGCGTGAGAGTCGGGAATGAGCAGTTCTTC
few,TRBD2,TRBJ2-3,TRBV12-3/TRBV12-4,CASRLAGSTDTQYF,TGTGCCAGCCGTCTAGCGGGAAGCACAGATACGCAGTATTTT
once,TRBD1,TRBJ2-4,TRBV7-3,CASSLGTGIGKNTQYF,TGTGCCAGCAGCCTGGGGACAGGGATTGGCAAAAATACTCAGTACTTC
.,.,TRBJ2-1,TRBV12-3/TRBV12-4,CASSLYRPMSYNEQFF,TGTGCCAGCAGTTTATACAGGCCCATGTCCTACAATGAGCAGTTCTTC
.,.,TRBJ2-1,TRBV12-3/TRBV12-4,CASSLAVGRIDEQFF,TGTGCCAGCAGTTTGGCGGTCGGACGAATAGATGAGCAGTTCTTC
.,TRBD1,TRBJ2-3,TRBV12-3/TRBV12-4,CASSQTGQGGKNTQYF,TGTGCCAGCAGCCAAACGGGACAGGGAGGGAAAAATACGCAGTATTTT
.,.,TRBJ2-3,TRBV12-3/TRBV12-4,CASSPGTLSTDTQYF,TGTGCCAGCAGTCCCGGGACCCTGAGCACAGATACGCAGTATTTT
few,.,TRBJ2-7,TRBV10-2,CASSVVKYEQYF,TGCGCCAGCAGTGTTGTCAAGTACGAGCAGTACTTC
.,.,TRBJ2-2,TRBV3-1,CASSIRQTNTGEPFF,TGTGCCAGCAGCATCCGACAGACGAACACCGGGGAGCCGTTTTTT
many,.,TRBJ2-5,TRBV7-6,CASSLGLGGAGETQYF,TGTGCCAGCAGCTTAGGGCTGGGGGGCGCGGGAGAGACCCAGTACTTC
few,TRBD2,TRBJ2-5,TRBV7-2,CASSLWGGETQYF,TGTGCCAGCAGCTTATGGGGGGGGGAGACCCAGTACTTC
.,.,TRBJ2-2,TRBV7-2,CASSAAREGTGELFF,TGTGCCAGCAGCGCGGCCAGGGAAGGGACCGGGGAGCTGTTTTTT
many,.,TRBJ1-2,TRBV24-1,CATIAGWVYGYTF,TGTGCCACCATAGCAGGGTGGGTTTATGGCTACACCTTC